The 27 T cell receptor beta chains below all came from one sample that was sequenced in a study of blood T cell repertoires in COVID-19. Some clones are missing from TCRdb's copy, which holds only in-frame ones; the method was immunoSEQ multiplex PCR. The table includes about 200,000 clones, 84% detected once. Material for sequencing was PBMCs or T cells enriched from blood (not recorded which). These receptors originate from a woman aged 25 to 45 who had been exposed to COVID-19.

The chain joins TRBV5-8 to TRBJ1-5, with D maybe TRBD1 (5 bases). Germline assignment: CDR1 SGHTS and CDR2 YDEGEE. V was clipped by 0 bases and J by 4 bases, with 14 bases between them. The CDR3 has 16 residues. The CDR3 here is CASSLEPGYRNQPQHF. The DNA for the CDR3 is TGTGCCAGCAGCTTGGAACCAGGGTATCGAAATCAGCCCCAGCATTTT. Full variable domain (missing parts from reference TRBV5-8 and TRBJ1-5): EAGVTQSPTHLIKTRGQQATLRCSPISGHTSVYWYQQALGLGLQFLLWYDEGEERNRGNFPPRFSGRQFPNYSSELNVNALELEDSALYLCASSLEPGYRNQPQHFGDGTRLSIL.

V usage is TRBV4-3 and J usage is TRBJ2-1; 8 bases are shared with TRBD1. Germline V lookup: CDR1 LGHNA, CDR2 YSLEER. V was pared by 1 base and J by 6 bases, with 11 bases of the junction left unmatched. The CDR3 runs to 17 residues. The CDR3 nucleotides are TGCGCCAGCAGCCAAGTAACTGACAGGGGTTTTTCCAATGAGCAGTTCTTC. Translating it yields CASSQVTDRGFSNEQFF.

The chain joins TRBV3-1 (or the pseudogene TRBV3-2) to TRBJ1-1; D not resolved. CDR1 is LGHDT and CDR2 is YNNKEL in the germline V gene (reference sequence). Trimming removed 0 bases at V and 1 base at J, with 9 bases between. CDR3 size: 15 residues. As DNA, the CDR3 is TGTGCCAGCAGCCAAGATCTGTACGGGAACACTGAAGCTTTCTTT. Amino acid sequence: CASSQDLYGNTEAFF.

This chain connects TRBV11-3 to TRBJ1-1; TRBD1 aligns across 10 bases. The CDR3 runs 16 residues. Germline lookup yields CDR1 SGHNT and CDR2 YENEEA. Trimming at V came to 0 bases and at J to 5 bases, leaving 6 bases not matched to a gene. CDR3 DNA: TGTGCCAGCAGCTTAGACTCCGGACAGGGGGGAACTGAAGCTTTCTTT. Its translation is CASSLDSGQGGTEAFF.

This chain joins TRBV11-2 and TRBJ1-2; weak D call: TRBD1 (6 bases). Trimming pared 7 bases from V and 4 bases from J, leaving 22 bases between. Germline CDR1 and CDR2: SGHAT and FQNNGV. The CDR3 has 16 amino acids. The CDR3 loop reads CASTPVGGALSYGYTF. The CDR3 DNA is TGTGCCAGCACCCCAGTGGGGGGGGCCCTTTCCTATGGCTACACCTTC.

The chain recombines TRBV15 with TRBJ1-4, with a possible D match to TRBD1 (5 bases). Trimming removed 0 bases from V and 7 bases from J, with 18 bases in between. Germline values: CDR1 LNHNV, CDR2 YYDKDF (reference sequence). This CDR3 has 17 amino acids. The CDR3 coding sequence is TGTGCCACCAGCAGAGATAGATCCCGAGGTAGGGGTGAAAAACTGTTTTTT. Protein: CATSRDRSRGRGEKLFF.

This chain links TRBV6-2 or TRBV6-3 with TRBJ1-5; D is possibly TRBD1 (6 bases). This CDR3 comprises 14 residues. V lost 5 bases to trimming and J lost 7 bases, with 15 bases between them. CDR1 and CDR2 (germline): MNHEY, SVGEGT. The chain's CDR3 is CASSPQGFGQPQHF. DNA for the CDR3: TGTGCCAGCAGTCCACAGGGATTCGGCCAGCCCCAGCATTTT.

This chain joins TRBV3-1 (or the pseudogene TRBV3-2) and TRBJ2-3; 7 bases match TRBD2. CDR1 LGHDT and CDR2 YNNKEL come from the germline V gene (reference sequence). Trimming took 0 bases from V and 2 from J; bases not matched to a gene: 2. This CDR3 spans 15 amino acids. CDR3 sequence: CASSQELAITDTQYF. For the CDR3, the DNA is TGTGCCAGCAGCCAAGAACTAGCGATCACAGATACGCAGTATTTT.

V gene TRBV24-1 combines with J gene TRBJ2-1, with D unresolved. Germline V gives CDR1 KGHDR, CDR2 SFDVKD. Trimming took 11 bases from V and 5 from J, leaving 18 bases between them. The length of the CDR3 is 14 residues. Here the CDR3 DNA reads TGTGCCATTGCCTCAAGCTTTCGGGACAATGAGCAGTTCTTC. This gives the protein CAIASSFRDNEQFF.

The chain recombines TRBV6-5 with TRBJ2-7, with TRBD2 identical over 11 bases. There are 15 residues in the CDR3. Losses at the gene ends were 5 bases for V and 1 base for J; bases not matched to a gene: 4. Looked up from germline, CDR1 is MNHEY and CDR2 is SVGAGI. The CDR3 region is CASSKLAGASYEQYF. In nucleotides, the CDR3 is TGTGCCAGCAGTAAACTAGCGGGGGCTTCCTACGAGCAGTACTTC.

CDR3 in amino acids: CASSQRVGELFF. DNA for the CDR3: TGTGCCAGCAGCCAACGGGTCGGGGAGCTGTTTTTT. The chain uses TRBV3-1 (or the pseudogene TRBV3-2) and TRBJ2-2, with D hard to call. The length of the CDR3 is 12 residues. Germline V gene data show CDR1 as LGHDT and CDR2 as YNNKEL (reference sequence). V shed 2 bases and J shed 7 bases, with 5 bases lying between them.

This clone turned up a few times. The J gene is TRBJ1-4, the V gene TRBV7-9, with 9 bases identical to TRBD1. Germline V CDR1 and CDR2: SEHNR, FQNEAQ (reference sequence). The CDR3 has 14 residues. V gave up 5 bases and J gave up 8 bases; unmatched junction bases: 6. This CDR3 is CASSKGQGREKLFF. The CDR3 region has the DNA TGTGCCAGCAGCAAGGGACAGGGTCGCGAAAAACTGTTTTTT.

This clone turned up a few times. CDR3 residues: CASGPSGLKNTEAFF. The CDR3 DNA sequence: TGTGCTAGTGGTCCCTCCGGACTGAAGAACACTGAAGCTTTCTTT. The V gene is TRBV12-5, the J gene TRBJ1-1; D unresolved. The V gene lost 5 bases and the J gene lost 1 base, with 14 bases spanning the gap. The CDR3 contains 15 residues. Germline V gene sequence: CDR1 LGHNT, CDR2 FRNRAP.

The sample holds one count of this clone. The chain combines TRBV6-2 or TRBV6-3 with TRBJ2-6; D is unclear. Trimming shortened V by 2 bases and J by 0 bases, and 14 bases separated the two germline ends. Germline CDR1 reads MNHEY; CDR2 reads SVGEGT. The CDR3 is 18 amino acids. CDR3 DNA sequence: TGTGCCAGCAGTTACCAACAGAGTTCCAACTCTGGGGCCAACGTCCTGACTTTC. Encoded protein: CASSYQQSSNSGANVLTF.

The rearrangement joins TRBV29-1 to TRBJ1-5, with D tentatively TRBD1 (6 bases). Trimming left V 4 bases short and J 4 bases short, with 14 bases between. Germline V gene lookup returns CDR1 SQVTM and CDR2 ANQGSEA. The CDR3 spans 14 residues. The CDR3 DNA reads TGCAGCGTTGTGCTGGGGGGGCTAAATCAGCCCCAGCATTTT. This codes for CSVVLGGLNQPQHF.

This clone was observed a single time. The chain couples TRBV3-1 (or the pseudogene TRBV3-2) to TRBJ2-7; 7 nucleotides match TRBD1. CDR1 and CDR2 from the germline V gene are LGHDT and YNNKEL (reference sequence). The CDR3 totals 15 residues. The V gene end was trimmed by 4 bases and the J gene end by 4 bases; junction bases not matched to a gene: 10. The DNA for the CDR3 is TGTGCCAGCAGCCTAGGACAGGCCGAGGGGTACGAGCAGTACTTC. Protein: CASSLGQAEGYEQYF.

The CDR3 DNA follows: TGTGCCAGCAGCCCGTTGGGGGCACCTAACTATGGCTACACCTTC. Translated: CASSPLGAPNYGYTF. The V gene is TRBV7-7, the J gene TRBJ1-2; tentative D call: TRBD1 (6 bases). The CDR3 covers 15 residues. The germline V gene has CDR1 SSHAT and CDR2 FNYEAQ (reference sequence). Trimming removed 5 bases at V and 0 bases at J, with 13 bases between.

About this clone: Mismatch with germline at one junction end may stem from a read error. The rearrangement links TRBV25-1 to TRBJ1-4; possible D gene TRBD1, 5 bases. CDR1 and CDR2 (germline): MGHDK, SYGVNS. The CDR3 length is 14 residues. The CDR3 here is CASRAGGGNGKLFF. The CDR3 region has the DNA TGTGCCAGCCGAGCTGGGGGGGGGAATGGAAAACTGTTTTTT.

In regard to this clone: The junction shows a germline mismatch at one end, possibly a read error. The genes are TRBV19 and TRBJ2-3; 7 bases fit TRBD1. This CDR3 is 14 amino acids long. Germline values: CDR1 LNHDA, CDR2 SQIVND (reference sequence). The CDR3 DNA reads TGTGCCAGCAGTAGGACAGGAGGCACAGATACGCAGTATTTT. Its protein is CASSRTGGTDTQYF.

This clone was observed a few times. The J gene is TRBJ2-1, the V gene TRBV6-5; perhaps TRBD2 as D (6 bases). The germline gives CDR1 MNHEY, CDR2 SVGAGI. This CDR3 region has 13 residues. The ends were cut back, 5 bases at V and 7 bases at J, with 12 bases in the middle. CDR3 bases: TGTGCCAGCAGTCGCCTTCGGGGGAATGAGCAGTTCTTC. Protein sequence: CASSRLRGNEQFF.

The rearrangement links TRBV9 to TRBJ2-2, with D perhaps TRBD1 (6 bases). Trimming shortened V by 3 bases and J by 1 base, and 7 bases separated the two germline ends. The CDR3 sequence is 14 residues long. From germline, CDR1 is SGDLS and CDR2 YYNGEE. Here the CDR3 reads CASSGQENTGELFF. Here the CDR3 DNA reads TGTGCCAGCAGCGGACAGGAGAACACCGGGGAGCTGTTTTTT.

The DNA for the CDR3 is TGTGCCAGCAGCCCGACACGGCTGGAGGATTATGGCTACACCTTC. Amino acid sequence: CASSPTRLEDYGYTF. J is TRBJ1-2 and V is TRBV4-2; D remains ambiguous. Germline V lookup: CDR1 LGHNA, CDR2 YNFKEQ. V lost 4 bases, J lost 5 bases, and 17 bases lay in between. CDR3 length: 15 residues.

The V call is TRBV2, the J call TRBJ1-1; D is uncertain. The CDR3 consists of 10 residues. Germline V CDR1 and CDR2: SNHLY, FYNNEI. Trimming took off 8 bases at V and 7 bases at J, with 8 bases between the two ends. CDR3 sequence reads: CASRDGEAFF. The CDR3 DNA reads TGTGCCAGCCGAGATGGTGAAGCTTTCTTT.

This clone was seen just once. Here the CDR3 reads CATKWVGDNQPQHF. The CDR3 DNA reads as TGTGCCACCAAATGGGTAGGGGACAATCAGCCCCAGCATTTT. The chain couples TRBV19 to TRBJ1-5, with D possibly TRBD1 on 5 matching bases. The CDR3 length is 14 residues. Per the germline V gene, CDR1 is LNHDA and CDR2 is SQIVND (reference sequence). Deletions cut 10 bases from V and 3 bases from J, with 16 bases between.

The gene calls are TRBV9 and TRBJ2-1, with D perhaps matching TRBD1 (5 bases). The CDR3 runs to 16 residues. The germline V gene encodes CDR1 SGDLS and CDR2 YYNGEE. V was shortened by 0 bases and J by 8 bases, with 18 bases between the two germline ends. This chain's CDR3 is CASSVGGVRQVYEQFF. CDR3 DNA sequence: TGTGCCAGCAGCGTAGGGGGCGTTCGACAAGTCTATGAGCAGTTCTTC.

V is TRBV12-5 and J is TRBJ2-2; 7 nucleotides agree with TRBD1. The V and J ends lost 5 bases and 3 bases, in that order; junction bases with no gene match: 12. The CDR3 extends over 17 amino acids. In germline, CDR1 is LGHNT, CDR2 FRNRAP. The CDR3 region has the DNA TGTGCTAGTGGTCGCGACCGGACAGGCGCATACACCGGGGAGCTGTTTTTT. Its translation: CASGRDRTGAYTGELFF.

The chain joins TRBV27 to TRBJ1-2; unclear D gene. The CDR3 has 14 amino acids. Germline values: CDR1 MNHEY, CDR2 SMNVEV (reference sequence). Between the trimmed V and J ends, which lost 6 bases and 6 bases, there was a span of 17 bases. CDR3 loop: CASRPLGDSDGYTF. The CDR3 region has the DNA TGTGCCAGCAGACCACTTGGAGATTCGGATGGCTACACCTTC.